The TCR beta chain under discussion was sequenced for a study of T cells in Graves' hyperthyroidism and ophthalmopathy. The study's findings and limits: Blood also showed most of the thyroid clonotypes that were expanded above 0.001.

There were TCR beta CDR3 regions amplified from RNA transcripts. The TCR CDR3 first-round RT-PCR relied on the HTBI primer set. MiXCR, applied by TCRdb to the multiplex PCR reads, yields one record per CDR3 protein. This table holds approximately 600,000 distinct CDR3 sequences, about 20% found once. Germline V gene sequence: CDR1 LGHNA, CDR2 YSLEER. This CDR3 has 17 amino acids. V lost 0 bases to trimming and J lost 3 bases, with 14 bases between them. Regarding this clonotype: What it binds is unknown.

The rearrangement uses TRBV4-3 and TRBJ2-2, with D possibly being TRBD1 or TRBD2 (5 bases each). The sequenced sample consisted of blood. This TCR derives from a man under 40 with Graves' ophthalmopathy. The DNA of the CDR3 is TGCGCCAGCAGCCAAGATCAGGTGGGGGAGTACACCGGGGAGCTGTTTTTT. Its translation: CASSQDQVGEYTGELFF.